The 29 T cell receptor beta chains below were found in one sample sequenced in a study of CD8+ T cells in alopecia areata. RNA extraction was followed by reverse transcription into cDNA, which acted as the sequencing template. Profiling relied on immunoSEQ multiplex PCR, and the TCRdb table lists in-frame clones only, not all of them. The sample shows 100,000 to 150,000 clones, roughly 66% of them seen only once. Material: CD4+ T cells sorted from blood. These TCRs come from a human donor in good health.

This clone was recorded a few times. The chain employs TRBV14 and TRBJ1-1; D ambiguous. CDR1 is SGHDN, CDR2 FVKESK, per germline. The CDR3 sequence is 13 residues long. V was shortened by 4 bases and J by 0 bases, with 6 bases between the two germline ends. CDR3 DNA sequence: TGTGCCAGCAGCCCGCAGATGAACACTGAAGCTTTCTTT. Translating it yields CASSPQMNTEAFF.

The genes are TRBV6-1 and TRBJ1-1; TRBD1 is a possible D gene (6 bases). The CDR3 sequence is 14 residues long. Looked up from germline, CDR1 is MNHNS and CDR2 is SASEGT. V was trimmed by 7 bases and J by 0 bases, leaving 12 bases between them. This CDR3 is CASTPGAMNTEAFF. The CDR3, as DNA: TGTGCCAGCACCCCGGGGGCTATGAACACTGAAGCTTTCTTT.

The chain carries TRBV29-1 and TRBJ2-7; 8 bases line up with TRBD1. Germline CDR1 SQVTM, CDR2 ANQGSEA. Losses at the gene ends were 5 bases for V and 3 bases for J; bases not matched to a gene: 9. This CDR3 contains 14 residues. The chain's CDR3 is CSVSATGAGYEQYF. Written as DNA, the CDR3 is TGCAGCGTTTCCGCGACAGGGGCGGGCTACGAGCAGTACTTC.

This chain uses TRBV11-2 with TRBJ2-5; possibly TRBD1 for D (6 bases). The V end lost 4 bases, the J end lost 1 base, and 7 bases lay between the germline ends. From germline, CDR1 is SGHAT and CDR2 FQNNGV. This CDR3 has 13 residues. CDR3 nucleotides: TGTGCCAGCAGCTCGGACAGCCAAGAGACCCAGTACTTC. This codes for CASSSDSQETQYF.

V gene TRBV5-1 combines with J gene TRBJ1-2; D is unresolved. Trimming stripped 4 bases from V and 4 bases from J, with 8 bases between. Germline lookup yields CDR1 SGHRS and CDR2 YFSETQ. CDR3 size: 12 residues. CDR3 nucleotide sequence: TGCGCCAGCAGCCCCGACTTCTATGGCTACACCTTC. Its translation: CASSPDFYGYTF.

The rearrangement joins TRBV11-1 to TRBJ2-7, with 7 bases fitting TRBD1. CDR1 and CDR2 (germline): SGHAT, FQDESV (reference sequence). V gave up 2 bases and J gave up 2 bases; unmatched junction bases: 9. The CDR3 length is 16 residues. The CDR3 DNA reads TGTGCCAGCAGCTTATCCCAACCGGGACAGACCTACGAGCAGTACTTC. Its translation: CASSLSQPGQTYEQYF.

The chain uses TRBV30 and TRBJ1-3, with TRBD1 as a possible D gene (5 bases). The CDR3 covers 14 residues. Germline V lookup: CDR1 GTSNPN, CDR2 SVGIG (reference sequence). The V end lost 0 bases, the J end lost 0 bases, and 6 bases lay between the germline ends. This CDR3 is CAWSVGGSGNTIYF. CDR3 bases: TGTGCCTGGAGTGTGGGGGGCTCTGGAAACACCATATATTTT.

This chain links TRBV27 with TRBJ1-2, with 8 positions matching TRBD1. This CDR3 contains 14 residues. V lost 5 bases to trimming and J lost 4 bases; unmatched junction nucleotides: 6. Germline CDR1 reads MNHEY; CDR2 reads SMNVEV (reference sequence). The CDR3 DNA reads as TGTGCCAGCAGTCCTGGACAGGGTCCCTATGGCTACACCTTC. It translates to CASSPGQGPYGYTF.

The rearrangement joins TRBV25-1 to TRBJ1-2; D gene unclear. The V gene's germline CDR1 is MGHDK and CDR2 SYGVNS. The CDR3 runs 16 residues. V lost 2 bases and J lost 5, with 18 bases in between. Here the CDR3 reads CASSESAGYSLYGYTF. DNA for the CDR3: TGTGCCAGCAGTGAAAGTGCAGGTTACTCCCTTTATGGCTACACCTTC.

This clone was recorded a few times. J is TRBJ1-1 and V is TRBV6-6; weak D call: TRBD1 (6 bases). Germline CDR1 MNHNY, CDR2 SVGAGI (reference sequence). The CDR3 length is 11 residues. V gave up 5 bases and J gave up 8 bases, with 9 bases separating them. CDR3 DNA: TGTGCCAGCAGTCCTACAGGGGAAGCTTTCTTT. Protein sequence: CASSPTGEAFF.

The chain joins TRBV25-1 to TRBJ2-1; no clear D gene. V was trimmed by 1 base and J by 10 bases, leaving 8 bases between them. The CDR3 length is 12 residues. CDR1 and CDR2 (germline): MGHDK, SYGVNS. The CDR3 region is CASSESAREQFF. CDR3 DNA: TGTGCCAGCAGTGAATCGGCAAGGGAGCAGTTCTTC.

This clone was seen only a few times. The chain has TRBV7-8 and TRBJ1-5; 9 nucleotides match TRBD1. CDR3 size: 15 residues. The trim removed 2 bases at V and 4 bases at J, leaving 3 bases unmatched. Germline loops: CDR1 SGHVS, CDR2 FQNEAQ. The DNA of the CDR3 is TGTGCCAGCAGCTTATACGGGACAGGGAATCAGCCCCAGCATTTT. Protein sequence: CASSLYGTGNQPQHF.

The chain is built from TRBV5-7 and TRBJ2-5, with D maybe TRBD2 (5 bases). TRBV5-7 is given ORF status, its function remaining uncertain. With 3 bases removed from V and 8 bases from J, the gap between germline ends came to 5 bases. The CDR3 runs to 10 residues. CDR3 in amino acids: CASSSGTQYF. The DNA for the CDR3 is TGTGCCAGCAGCTCGGGAACCCAGTACTTC.

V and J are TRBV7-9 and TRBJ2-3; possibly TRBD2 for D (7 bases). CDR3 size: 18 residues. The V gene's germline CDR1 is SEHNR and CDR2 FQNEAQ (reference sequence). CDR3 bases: TGTGCTGCCAGCTTAGGACGGGGGGCCTCCCCGTTCACAGATACGCAGTATTTT. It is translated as CAASLGRGASPFTDTQYF.

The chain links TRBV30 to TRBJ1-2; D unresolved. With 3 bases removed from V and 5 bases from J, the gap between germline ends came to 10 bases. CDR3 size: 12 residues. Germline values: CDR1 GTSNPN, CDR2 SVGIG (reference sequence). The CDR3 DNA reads TGTGCCTGGAGAATGAAGGAGTATGGCTACACCTTC. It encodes CAWRMKEYGYTF.

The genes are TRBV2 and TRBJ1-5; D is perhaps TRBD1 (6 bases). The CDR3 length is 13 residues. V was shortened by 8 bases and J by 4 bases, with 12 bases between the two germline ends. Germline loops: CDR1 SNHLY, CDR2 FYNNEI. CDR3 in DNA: TGTGCCAGCCGACAGGATCCTAATCAGCCCCAGCATTTT. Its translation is CASRQDPNQPQHF. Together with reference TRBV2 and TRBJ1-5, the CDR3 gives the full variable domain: EPEVTQTPSHQVTQMGQEVILRCVPISNHLYFYWYRQILGQKVEFLVSFYNNEISEKSEIFDDQFSVERPDGSNFTLKIRSTKLEDSAMYFCASRQDPNQPQHFGDGTRLSIL.

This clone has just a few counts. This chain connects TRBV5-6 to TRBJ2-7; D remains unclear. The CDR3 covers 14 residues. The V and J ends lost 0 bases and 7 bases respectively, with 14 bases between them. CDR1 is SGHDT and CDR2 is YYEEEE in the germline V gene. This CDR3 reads CASSLDPRVGEQYF. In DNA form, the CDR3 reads TGTGCCAGCAGCTTGGATCCCCGGGTGGGAGAGCAGTACTTC.

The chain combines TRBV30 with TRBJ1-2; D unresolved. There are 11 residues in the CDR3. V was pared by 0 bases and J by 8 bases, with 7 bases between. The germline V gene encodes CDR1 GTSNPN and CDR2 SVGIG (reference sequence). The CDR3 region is CAWSVRRGYTF. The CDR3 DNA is TGTGCCTGGAGTGTAAGACGGGGCTACACCTTC.

The CDR3 DNA reads TGTGCCAGCAGCAAAGACCGCGATCAGCCCCAGCATTTT. Its translation: CASSKDRDQPQHF. This rearrangement joins TRBV7-3 to TRBJ1-5; D uncertain. Trimming removed 5 bases at V and 5 bases at J, with 10 bases between. This CDR3 region has 13 residues. CDR1 is SGHTA and CDR2 is FQGTGA in the germline V gene.

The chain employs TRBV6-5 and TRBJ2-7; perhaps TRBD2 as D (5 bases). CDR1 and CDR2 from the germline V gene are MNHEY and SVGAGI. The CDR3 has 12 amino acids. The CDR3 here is CATMETTYEQYF. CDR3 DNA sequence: TGTGCGACTATGGAGACAACCTACGAGCAGTACTTC.

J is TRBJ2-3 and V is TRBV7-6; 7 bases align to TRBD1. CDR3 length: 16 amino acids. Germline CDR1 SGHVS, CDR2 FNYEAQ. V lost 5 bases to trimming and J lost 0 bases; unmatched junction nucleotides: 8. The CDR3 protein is CASSRGTDYSTDTQYF. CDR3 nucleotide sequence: TGTGCCAGCAGCCGTGGGACAGACTATAGCACAGATACGCAGTATTTT.

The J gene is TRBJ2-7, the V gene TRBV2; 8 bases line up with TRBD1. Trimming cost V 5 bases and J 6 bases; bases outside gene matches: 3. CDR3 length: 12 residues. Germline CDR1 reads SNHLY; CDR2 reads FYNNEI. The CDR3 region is CASSPQGGEQYF. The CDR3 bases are TGTGCCAGCAGTCCACAGGGGGGCGAGCAGTACTTC.

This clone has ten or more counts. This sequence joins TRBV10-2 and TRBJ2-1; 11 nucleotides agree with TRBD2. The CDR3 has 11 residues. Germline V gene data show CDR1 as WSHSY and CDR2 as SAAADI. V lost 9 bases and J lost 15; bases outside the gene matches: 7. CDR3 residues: CASSLAGGAFF. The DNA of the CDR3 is TGCGCCAGTTCCCTAGCGGGGGGCGCGTTCTTC.

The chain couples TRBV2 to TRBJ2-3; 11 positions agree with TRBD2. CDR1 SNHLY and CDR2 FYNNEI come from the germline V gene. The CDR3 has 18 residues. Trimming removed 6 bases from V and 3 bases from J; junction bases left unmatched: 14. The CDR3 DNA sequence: TGTGCCAGCAGCCCTCGGCAGCAGACTAGCGGGATTACAGATACGCAGTATTTT. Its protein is CASSPRQQTSGITDTQYF.

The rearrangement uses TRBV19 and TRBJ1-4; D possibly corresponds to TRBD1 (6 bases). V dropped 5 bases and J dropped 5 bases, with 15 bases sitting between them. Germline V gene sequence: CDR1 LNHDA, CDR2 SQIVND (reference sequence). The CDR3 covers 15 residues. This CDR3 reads CASSPGGQRNEKLFF. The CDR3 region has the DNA TGTGCCAGTAGTCCCGGGGGGCAGCGGAATGAAAAACTGTTTTTT.

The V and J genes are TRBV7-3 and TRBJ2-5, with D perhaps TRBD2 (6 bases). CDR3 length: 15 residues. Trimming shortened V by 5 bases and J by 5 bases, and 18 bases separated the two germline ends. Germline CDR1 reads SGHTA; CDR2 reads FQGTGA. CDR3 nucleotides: TGTGCCAGCAGCCCCACTCGGGCGGGAAAGGAGACCCAGTACTTC. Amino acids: CASSPTRAGKETQYF.

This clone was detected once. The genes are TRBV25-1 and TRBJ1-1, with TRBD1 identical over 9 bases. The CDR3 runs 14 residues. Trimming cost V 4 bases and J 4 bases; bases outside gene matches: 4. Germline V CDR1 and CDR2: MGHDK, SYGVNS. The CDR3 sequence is CASSVATGGTEAFF. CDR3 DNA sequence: TGTGCCAGCAGTGTTGCGACAGGGGGCACTGAAGCTTTCTTT.

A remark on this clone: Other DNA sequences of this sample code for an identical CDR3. The DNA of the CDR3 is TGCAGCGTTGTAGGACAGACCTACGAGCAGTACTTC. Translation: CSVVGQTYEQYF. This chain connects TRBV29-1 to TRBJ2-7; weak D call: TRBD1 (6 bases). V gave up 4 bases and J gave up 2 bases, with 9 bases separating them. Germline-derived CDR1 and CDR2 are SQVTM and ANQGSEA. This CDR3 is 12 amino acids long.

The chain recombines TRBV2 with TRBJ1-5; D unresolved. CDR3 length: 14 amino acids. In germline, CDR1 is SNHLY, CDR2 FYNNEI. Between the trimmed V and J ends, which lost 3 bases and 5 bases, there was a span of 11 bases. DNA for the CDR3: TGTGCCAGCAGTGATGGGATGCGATATCAGCCCCAGCATTTT. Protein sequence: CASSDGMRYQPQHF.